Presented here are 7 T cell receptor beta chains from one specimen sequenced in a study of blood T cell repertoires in COVID-19. TCRdb's copy holds only in-frame clones and misses some; the assay was immunoSEQ multiplex PCR. Of more than 250,000 clones listed, 87% are singletons. The specimen sequenced was peripheral blood. Every receptor here comes from a middle-aged man with active or convalescent COVID-19.

The rearrangement uses TRBV5-1 and TRBJ1-4; possibly TRBD1 for D (6 bases). The V gene lost 4 bases and the J gene lost 10 bases, with 14 bases spanning the gap. The CDR3 is 13 residues long. Germline V gene data show CDR1 as SGHRS and CDR2 as YFSETQ. CDR3 in DNA: TGCGCCAGCAGCCCCGGACAGAGGGGAAAACTGTTTTTT. Amino acids: CASSPGQRGKLFF.

The chain recombines TRBV19 with TRBJ1-1; TRBD1 agrees at 7 bases. The trim removed 3 bases at V and 6 bases at J, leaving 10 bases unmatched. The CDR3 is 15 amino acids. Germline V gives CDR1 LNHDA, CDR2 SQIVND (reference sequence). The chain's CDR3 is CASSMLGTADAEAFF. CDR3 nucleotide sequence: TGTGCCAGTAGTATGCTTGGGACAGCTGACGCTGAAGCTTTCTTT. Combining the CDR3 with reference TRBV19 and TRBJ1-1 gives the whole variable domain DGGITQSPKYLFRKEGQNVTLSCEQNLNHDAMYWYRQDPGQGLRLIYYSQIVNDFQKGDIAEGYSVSREKKESFPLTVTSAQKNPTAFYLCASSMLGTADAEAFFGQGTRLTVV.

V usage is TRBV11-2 and J usage is TRBJ2-1, with 7 positions matching TRBD2. V was pared by 4 bases and J by 0 bases, with 9 bases of the junction left unmatched. This CDR3 comprises 17 residues. From germline, CDR1 is SGHAT and CDR2 FQNNGV. In DNA form, the CDR3 reads TGTGCCAGCAGCTCCCTGGGTAGGACTAGCTCCTACAATGAGCAGTTCTTC. It is translated as CASSSLGRTSSYNEQFF.

The rearrangement joins TRBV5-4 to TRBJ2-7; TRBD1 matches at 9 bases. The trim removed 5 bases at V and 5 bases at J, leaving 8 bases unmatched. This CDR3 has 14 residues. In germline, CDR1 is SGHNT, CDR2 YYREEE (reference sequence). CDR3 DNA sequence: TGTGCCAGCAGTAGGACAGGGGATGTCCACGAGCAGTACTTC. This translates into CASSRTGDVHEQYF. Based on the CDR3 plus reference TRBV5-4 and TRBJ2-7, the full variable domain is ETGVTQSPTHLIKTRGQQVTLRCSSQSGHNTVSWYQQALGQGPQFIFQYYREEENGRGNFPPRFSGLQFPNYSSELNVNALELDDSALYLCASSRTGDVHEQYFGPGTRLTVT.

V is TRBV7-6 and J is TRBJ2-7; 10 bases align to TRBD1. J was trimmed by 5 bases and V by 5 bases; bases with no gene match: 9. Germline assignment: CDR1 SGHVS and CDR2 FNYEAQ. The CDR3 covers 15 residues. The CDR3 reads CASSPRQGANHEQYF. CDR3 nucleotides: TGTGCCAGCAGCCCCCGACAGGGGGCAAACCACGAGCAGTACTTC. The full variable domain, with the rest looked up from reference TRBV7-6 and TRBJ2-7, is GAGVSQSPRYKVTKRGQDVALRCDPISGHVSLYWYRQALGQGPEFLTYFNYEAQQDKSGLPNDRFSAERPEGSISTLTIQRTEQRDSAMYRCASSPRQGANHEQYFGPGTRLTVT.

In its sample, this clone was seen once. CDR3 loop: CASSPGTSGVQYF. CDR3 nucleotides: TGCGCCAGCAGCCCAGGGACTAGCGGGGTACAGTACTTC. The chain uses TRBV5-1 and TRBJ2-7, with 13 positions matching TRBD2. Germline lookup yields CDR1 SGHRS and CDR2 YFSETQ. Germline trimming cut 4 bases from V and 10 bases from J; bases unmatched to any gene: 5. The CDR3 consists of 13 residues.

This chain connects TRBV7-9 to TRBJ1-1; D ambiguous. The CDR3 sequence is 14 residues long. The V end was cut by 0 bases, the J end by 3 bases, with 8 bases between. The germline CDR1 and CDR2 sequences are SEHNR and FQNEAQ (reference sequence). CDR3 DNA sequence: TGTGCCAGCAGCTTAGCGTCCAGTTACACTGAAGCTTTCTTT. Encoded protein: CASSLASSYTEAFF.